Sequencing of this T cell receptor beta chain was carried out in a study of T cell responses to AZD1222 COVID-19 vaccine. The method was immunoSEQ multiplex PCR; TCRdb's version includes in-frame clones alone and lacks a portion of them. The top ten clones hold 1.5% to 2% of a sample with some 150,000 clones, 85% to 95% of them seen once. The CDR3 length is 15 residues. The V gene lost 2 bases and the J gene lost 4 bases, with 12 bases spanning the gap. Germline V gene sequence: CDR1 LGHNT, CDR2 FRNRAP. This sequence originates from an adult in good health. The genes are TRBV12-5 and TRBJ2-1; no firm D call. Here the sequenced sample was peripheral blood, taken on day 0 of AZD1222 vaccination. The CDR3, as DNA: TGTGCTAGTGGTTTGAAGTCGACCGTGTACAATGAGCAGTTCTTC. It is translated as CASGLKSTVYNEQFF.